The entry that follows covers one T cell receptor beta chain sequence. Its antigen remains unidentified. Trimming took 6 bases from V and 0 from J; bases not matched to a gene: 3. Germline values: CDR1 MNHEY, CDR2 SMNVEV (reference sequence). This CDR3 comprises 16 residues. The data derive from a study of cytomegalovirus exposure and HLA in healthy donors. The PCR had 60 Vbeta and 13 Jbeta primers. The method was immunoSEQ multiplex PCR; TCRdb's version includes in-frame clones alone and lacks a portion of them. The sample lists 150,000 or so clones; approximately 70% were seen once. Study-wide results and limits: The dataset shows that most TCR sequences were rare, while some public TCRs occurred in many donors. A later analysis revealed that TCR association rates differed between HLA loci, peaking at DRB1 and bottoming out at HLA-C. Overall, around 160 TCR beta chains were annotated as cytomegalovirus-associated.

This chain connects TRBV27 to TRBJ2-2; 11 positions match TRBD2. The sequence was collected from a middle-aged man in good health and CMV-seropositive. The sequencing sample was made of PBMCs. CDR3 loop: CASSTTSGANTGELFF. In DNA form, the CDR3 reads TGTGCCAGCAGCACGACTAGCGGGGCGAACACCGGGGAGCTGTTTTTT.